Presented here are 7 T cell receptor beta chains from one specimen sequenced in a study of blood T cell repertoires in COVID-19. TCRdb keeps only in-frame clones here, not all; method: immunoSEQ multiplex PCR. The sample consists of about 230,000 clones, more than 70% of them appearing once. Sequenced sample: PBMCs or T cells enriched from blood (not recorded which). These receptors came from a woman in her forties with acute COVID-19.

This clone was seen just once. The genes are TRBV19 and TRBJ2-2, with D possibly matching TRBD2 (6 bases). Germline values: CDR1 LNHDA, CDR2 SQIVND (reference sequence). This CDR3 contains 18 residues. V was cut by 6 bases and J by 3 bases, with 23 bases left in between. Written as DNA, the CDR3 is TGTGCCAGTAGCCTTATTCCTCCGGGAGTGGGGTACACCGGGGAGCTGTTTTTT. Translating it yields CASSLIPPGVGYTGELFF.

Only one count was recorded for this clone. The genes are TRBV10-3 and TRBJ2-7; 9 bases align to TRBD2. V shed 3 bases, J shed 0 bases, and the junction held 3 bases outside the gene matches. CDR1 ENHRY and CDR2 SYGVKD come from the germline V gene. CDR3 length: 15 residues. The CDR3 nucleotides read TGTGCCATCAGTGATCCGGGACTAGCCTCCTACGAGCAGTACGTC. It is translated as CAISDPGLASYEQYV.

The CDR3 DNA follows: TGTGCCAGTATCCGTTTAGGGAGGAACACTGAAGCTTTCTTT. It yields the protein CASIRLGRNTEAFF. The chain has TRBV19 and TRBJ1-1, with D hard to call. The germline V and J ends were trimmed by 7 bases and 1 base, with 13 bases remaining between them. Germline CDR1 LNHDA, CDR2 SQIVND (reference sequence). The CDR3 sequence is 14 residues long.

This rearrangement joins TRBV19 to TRBJ2-1; a weak D match, TRBD2 (5 bases). The CDR3 loop spans 15 amino acids. V lost 6 bases to trimming and J lost 5 bases, with 17 bases between them. Germline assignment: CDR1 LNHDA and CDR2 SQIVND (reference sequence). The CDR3 DNA follows: TGTGCCAGTAGCGCCCAGGCGGGCGAAAACAATGAGCAGTTCTTC. Protein product: CASSAQAGENNEQFF.

This chain uses TRBV29-1 with TRBJ2-1; D unresolved. There are 14 residues in the CDR3. V gave up 6 bases and J gave up 6 bases, with 18 bases separating them. CDR1 and CDR2 (germline): SQVTM, ANQGSEA. The CDR3 is CSVGVNSYPNEQFF. CDR3 nucleotides: TGCAGCGTCGGCGTTAACAGTTACCCCAATGAGCAGTTCTTC.

This sequence joins TRBV10-1 and TRBJ2-1, with TRBD1 identical over 7 bases. The junction had 9 bases not matched to a gene; V was cut back by 6 bases and J by 7 bases. Germline V gene sequence: CDR1 WNHNN, CDR2 SYGVQD (reference sequence). The CDR3 is 14 amino acids. The CDR3 nucleotides read TGCGCCAGCAGCGAGGGGGACAGACGGAATGAGCAGTTCTTC. Its protein product is CASSEGDRRNEQFF.

The CDR3 region is CASSLFRVNTEAFF. CDR3 DNA: TGTGCCAGCAGCTTATTCCGGGTCAACACTGAAGCTTTCTTT. The rearrangement joins TRBV7-2 to TRBJ1-1; D gene uncertain. CDR3 length: 14 amino acids. Trimming removed 2 bases from V and 2 bases from J, with 9 bases in between. Germline V gives CDR1 SGHTA, CDR2 FQGNSA.